A single sample gave rise to the 10 T cell receptor beta chains below, sequenced in a study of CD8+CD57+ T cells in acquired aplastic anemia. Genomic DNA templated the TCR beta VDJ and CDR3 profiling. TCRdb re-called the reads through MiXCR, storing one row per CDR3 protein. The data hold around 400,000 distinct CDR3 sequences, with approximately 70% observed a single time. The material sequenced was sorted CD4+, CD8+, or CD8+CD57+ T cells (not recorded which) from PBMCs. The receptors here all came from a human donor in good health, serving as a control.

As to this clonotype: Mismatch with germline at one junction end may stem from a read error. The gene calls are TRBV7-7 and TRBJ1-1; D perhaps matches TRBD1 (5 bases). Germline values: CDR1 SSHAT, CDR2 FNYEAQ (reference sequence). This CDR3 contains 15 residues. The CDR3 loop reads CASSATHDMGETEFF. DNA of the CDR3: TGTGCTAGCAGCGCGACCCATGATATGGGGGAGACCGAGTTCTTT.

As regards this clonotype: It is likely a read error, because the conserved phenylalanine at the end of the CDR3 is missing. The DNA is left out, because the CDR3 cannot be placed on it with certainty; the CDR3 is given as TCRdb lists it. CDR3 amino acids: CATGGGQETQYFG. The rearrangement joins TRBV7-8 to TRBJ2-7; the D call in the table, TRBD1, was not verified against the DNA. The CDR3 adds up to 13 amino acids, both ends counted. From germline, CDR1 is SGHVS and CDR2 FQNEAQ.

In regard to this clonotype: An end of the junction does not agree with germline; a read error may underlie this. The chain employs TRBV7-2 and TRBJ1-2; D remains ambiguous. The germline CDR1 and CDR2 sequences are SGHTA and FQGNSA. This CDR3 spans 15 amino acids. Here the CDR3 reads CASSQAEVGRYSHAF. CDR3 coding DNA: TGTGCCAGCAGCCAAGCCGAGGTAGGGCGTTATTCACACGCCTTC.

To note about this clonotype: One end of the junction fails to match germline, which may point to a read error. The rearrangement uses TRBV30 and TRBJ1-4; D gene unclear. CDR1 is GTSNPN, CDR2 SVGIG, per germline (reference sequence). This CDR3 is built from 14 residues. CDR3 loop: CPWSVPDWGEKLFF. CDR3 in DNA: TGTCCCTGGAGTGTACCGGATTGGGGTGAAAAACTGTTTTTT.

This chain connects TRBV6-5 to TRBJ2-1; D possibly corresponds to TRBD2 (5 bases). Germline V gives CDR1 MNHEY, CDR2 SVGAGI. V gave up 5 bases and J gave up 5 bases, with 37 bases separating them. The CDR3 totals 22 residues. DNA of the CDR3: TGTGCCAGCAGTGTACTGGAGGAGCCCAGGATTTTGTACGCGTTGGCCAACAATGAGCAGTTCTTC. This translates into CASSVLEEPRILYALANNEQFF.

The rearrangement joins TRBV12-5 to TRBJ1-3; D is uncertain. The germline gives CDR1 LGHNT, CDR2 FRNRAP. CDR3 length: 14 residues. Trimming pared 7 bases from V and 4 bases from J, leaving 14 bases between. CDR3 in amino acids: CASASGGSGNTIYF. Written as DNA, the CDR3 is TGTGCTAGTGCCAGCGGCGGATCCGGAAACACCATATATTTT.

The V call is TRBV7-6, the J call TRBJ2-7, with TRBD2 matching over 9 bases. CDR3 length equals 14 residues. Unmatched junction bases numbered 4, after V lost 7 bases and J lost 0 bases. Germline CDR1 is SGHVS and CDR2 is FNYEAQ. The CDR3 spells CASTAGGASYEQYF. The DNA of the CDR3 is TGTGCCAGCACCGCGGGGGGGGCCTCCTACGAGCAGTACTTC.

This sequence joins TRBV20-1 and TRBJ2-3; 8 nucleotides align to TRBD1. The CDR3 runs to 12 residues. In germline, CDR1 is DFQATT, CDR2 SNEGSKA (reference sequence). The V segment lost 5 bases and the J segment 13 bases; nucleotides outside the gene matches: 11. The CDR3 sequence: CSAGHRGFVEYF. The DNA of the CDR3 is TGCAGTGCTGGACACAGGGGGTTTGTCGAGTATTTT.

The rearrangement links TRBV7-2 to TRBJ2-7; TRBD1 aligns across 10 bases. The V gene end was trimmed by 5 bases and the J gene end by 4 bases; junction bases not matched to a gene: 8. CDR1 SGHTA and CDR2 FQGNSA come from the germline V gene. The CDR3 consists of 15 residues. CDR3 region: CASSPAGTGVYEQYF. Here the CDR3 DNA reads TGTGCCAGCAGCCCCGCCGGGACAGGGGTATACGAGCAGTACTTC.

This clonotype was seen repeatedly, ten times or more. The chain links TRBV7-9 to TRBJ2-7; 7 bases map to TRBD2. Germline CDR1 SEHNR, CDR2 FQNEAQ (reference sequence). The CDR3 sequence is 15 residues long. V lost 4 bases and J lost 0; bases outside the gene matches: 6. The CDR3 is CASSSGGTSSYEQYF. The CDR3, as DNA: TGTGCCAGCAGCTCGGGGGGTACAAGCTCCTACGAGCAGTACTTC.